These 31 T cell receptor beta chains originate from one sample sequenced in a study of stem cell transplantation in POMP-related autoinflammatory disease. TCRdb's copy holds only in-frame clones and misses some; the assay was immunoSEQ multiplex PCR. This table holds some 70,000 clones, just over 90% found once. Sequencing was performed on CD4+ T cells from PBMCs, taken after stem cell transplantation. The source is a human patient with POMP-related autoinflammation and immune dysregulation (PRAID). Part of the T cells may come from the graft donor.

This clone showed up just once. The J gene is TRBJ2-7, the V gene TRBV5-1; possible D gene TRBD2, 5 bases. The V end was cut by 0 bases, the J end by 0 bases, with 7 bases between. Germline lookup yields CDR1 SGHRS and CDR2 YFSETQ. The CDR3 spans 14 residues. The CDR3 region is CASSLAGSSYEQYF. For the CDR3, the DNA is TGCGCCAGCAGCTTGGCGGGGAGCTCCTACGAGCAGTACTTC.

This chain connects TRBV2 to TRBJ2-5; 9 nucleotides agree with TRBD1. With 5 bases clipped from V and 0 bases from J, the junction kept 4 bases outside the gene matches. The germline V gene encodes CDR1 SNHLY and CDR2 FYNNEI. The length of the CDR3 is 15 residues. CDR3 DNA sequence: TGTGCCAGCAGTAGGGACAGGGTATACCAAGAGACCCAGTACTTC. Protein: CASSRDRVYQETQYF.

The CDR3 DNA reads as TGTGCCAGCTCGACAGCTGCCACAGATACGCAGTATTTT. Protein sequence: CASSTAATDTQYF. This sequence joins TRBV18 and TRBJ2-3, with a weak D call TRBD1 (5 bases). V lost 6 bases and J 2 bases, leaving 9 bases between the germline ends. Germline values: CDR1 KGHSH, CDR2 LQKENI. This CDR3 spans 13 amino acids.

The chain combines TRBV3-1 (or the pseudogene TRBV3-2) with TRBJ1-1; TRBD1 matches 7 bases. This CDR3 comprises 15 residues. Trimming cost V 4 bases and J 5 bases; bases outside gene matches: 10. Germline CDR1 LGHDT, CDR2 YNNKEL (reference sequence). The CDR3 here is CASSPFRDSGTEAFF. The CDR3 region has the DNA TGTGCCAGCAGCCCTTTCCGGGACAGCGGTACTGAAGCTTTCTTT.

In this sample, this clone turned up once. The V and J genes are TRBV7-8 and TRBJ2-7; weak D call: TRBD2 (6 bases). CDR3 size: 16 residues. Germline V gene sequence: CDR1 SGHVS, CDR2 FQNEAQ. With 7 bases removed from V and 4 bases from J, the gap between germline ends came to 23 bases. CDR3: CASTLLIWEDHYEQYF. The CDR3 DNA follows: TGTGCCAGCACCCTCCTAATTTGGGAGGACCATTACGAGCAGTACTTC.

This chain links TRBV21-1 with TRBJ2-1; the table calls TRBD1, which could not be checked here. TRBV21-1 is a pseudogene. There are 17 residues in the CDR3. This chain's CDR3 is CASSPWGHYNGHNEQFF. CDR3 nucleotides: TGTGCCAGCAGCCCTTGGGGCCACTATAACGGGCACAATGAGCAGTTCTTC.

This chain links TRBV9 with TRBJ2-1; TRBD2 might be the D (5 bases). CDR1 and CDR2 from the germline V gene are SGDLS and YYNGEE. V lost 0 bases, J lost 7 bases, and 8 bases lay in between. This CDR3 has 13 amino acids. The DNA for the CDR3 is TGTGCCAGCAGCGTAGGACTACTGAATGAGCAGTTCTTC. This codes for CASSVGLLNEQFF.

The V call is TRBV9, the J call TRBJ2-1; the D gene is possibly TRBD1 (5 bases). Germline CDR1 and CDR2: SGDLS and YYNGEE. The length of the CDR3 is 14 residues. V dropped 0 bases and J dropped 6 bases, with 10 bases sitting between them. In DNA form, the CDR3 reads TGTGCCAGCAGCGTAGACGCCAGGGCCAATGAGCAGTTCTTC. As protein: CASSVDARANEQFF.

This clone was detected a few times. The chain couples TRBV2 to TRBJ2-1; 8 bases agree with TRBD2. Germline V CDR1 and CDR2: SNHLY, FYNNEI. Trimming at V came to 2 bases and at J to 0 bases, leaving 6 bases not matched to a gene. The CDR3 loop spans 17 amino acids. DNA of the CDR3: TGTGCCAGCAGTGAACTGACTAGCGACAGCTCCTACAATGAGCAGTTCTTC. Translated, it gives CASSELTSDSSYNEQFF.

This chain links TRBV28 with TRBJ2-7; 10 bases fit TRBD1. Looked up from germline, CDR1 is MDHEN and CDR2 is SYDVKM. The CDR3 contains 13 residues. Trimming cost V 6 bases and J 5 bases; bases outside gene matches: 4. The CDR3, as DNA: TGTGCCAGCAGGGGACAGGGGCAAAACGAGCAGTACTTC. Residues: CASRGQGQNEQYF.

The chain employs TRBV29-1 and TRBJ2-2; TRBD2 aligns across 7 bases. The germline gives CDR1 SQVTM, CDR2 ANQGSEA. The CDR3 is made up of 12 amino acids. The DNA of the CDR3 is TGCGGGGGTGGGACTAACGTGGGGGAGCTGTTTTTT. It encodes CGGGTNVGELFF.

The chain uses TRBV7-9 and TRBJ2-1; TRBD1 matches 7 bases. The J segment lost 6 bases and the V segment lost 5 bases, leaving 7 bases of the junction unmatched. Germline CDR1 SEHNR, CDR2 FQNEAQ (reference sequence). The CDR3 runs to 14 residues. As DNA, the CDR3 is TGTGCCAGCAGCGGCCGGGACAGAACCAATGAGCAGTTCTTC. This encodes CASSGRDRTNEQFF.

The chain has TRBV19 and TRBJ1-4; TRBD1 is a possible D gene (5 bases). This CDR3 spans 14 amino acids. V dropped 6 bases and J dropped 0 bases, with 8 bases sitting between them. CDR1 and CDR2 (germline): LNHDA, SQIVND (reference sequence). CDR3 nucleotide sequence: TGTGCCAGTAGGGACACTTCAACTAATGAAAAACTGTTTTTT. Protein sequence: CASRDTSTNEKLFF.

This chain links TRBV7-9 with TRBJ2-6; perhaps TRBD2 as D (5 bases). The V and J ends lost 5 bases and 4 bases respectively, with 18 bases between them. The CDR3 is made up of 17 amino acids. From germline, CDR1 is SEHNR and CDR2 FQNEAQ (reference sequence). CDR3 protein: CASSQRARGLGANVLTF. CDR3 DNA sequence: TGTGCCAGCAGCCAAAGGGCCCGGGGATTGGGGGCCAACGTCCTGACTTTC.

The chain is built from TRBV5-1 and TRBJ1-4; no firm D call. Trimming removed 2 bases at V and 5 bases at J, with 16 bases between. The CDR3 is 16 amino acids. Germline V gives CDR1 SGHRS, CDR2 YFSETQ. The CDR3 region is CASSFSIGGRNEKLFF. The DNA of the CDR3 is TGCGCCAGCAGCTTTTCAATAGGCGGTAGAAATGAAAAACTGTTTTTT.

This chain uses TRBV5-4 with TRBJ2-4, with TRBD1 identical over 8 bases. The CDR3 has 14 amino acids. Looked up from germline, CDR1 is SGHNT and CDR2 is YYREEE (reference sequence). J lost 4 bases, V lost 4 bases, and 4 bases had no gene match. CDR3 amino acids: CASSRGQEKNIQYF. The CDR3 DNA sequence: TGTGCCAGCAGCCGGGGACAGGAAAAAAACATTCAGTACTTC.

V and J are TRBV4-1 and TRBJ2-3, with TRBD2 matching 11 bases. CDR1 is MGHRA, CDR2 YSYEKL, per germline. The trim removed 4 bases at V and 0 bases at J, leaving 6 bases unmatched. The CDR3 totals 17 residues. The CDR3 DNA follows: TGCGCCAGCAGCCCCAATTTAGCGGGAGGGAGCACAGATACGCAGTATTTT. It is translated as CASSPNLAGGSTDTQYF.

This rearrangement joins TRBV7-4 to TRBJ2-7; no definite D call. V lost 5 bases, J lost 3 bases, and 20 bases lay in between. CDR1 is SGHVT, CDR2 SQSDAQ, per germline. This CDR3 comprises 16 residues. The CDR3 spells CASSPPSGSPGYEQYF. The CDR3 DNA reads TGTGCCAGCAGCCCGCCCTCGGGCAGCCCTGGCTACGAGCAGTACTTC.

The table lists this clone with a few counts. The genes are TRBV2 and TRBJ2-7; 7 bases match TRBD2. The CDR3 loop spans 14 amino acids. The junction had 7 bases not matched to a gene; V was cut back by 4 bases and J by 4 bases. CDR1 and CDR2 (germline): SNHLY, FYNNEI. In DNA form, the CDR3 reads TGTGCCAGCAGTGGGGGCTGGCGGGGGTACGAGCAGTACGTC. This translates into CASSGGWRGYEQYV.

This chain joins TRBV4-1 and TRBJ1-4; possible D gene TRBD1, 6 bases. V lost 2 bases and J 8 bases, leaving 15 bases between the germline ends. Germline CDR1 MGHRA, CDR2 YSYEKL. This CDR3 has 15 amino acids. For the CDR3, the DNA is TGCGCCAGCAGCCAACGTTCGGGACAAACAGAAAAACTGTTTTTT. Encoded protein: CASSQRSGQTEKLFF.

This chain links TRBV5-4 with TRBJ1-2; 7 bases are shared with TRBD1. CDR1 is SGHNT and CDR2 is YYREEE in the germline V gene (reference sequence). With 2 bases clipped from V and 3 bases from J, the junction kept 1 base outside the gene matches. The CDR3 extends over 13 amino acids. CDR3 nucleotides: TGTGCCAGCAGCTTCGACAGGGACTATGGCTACACCTTC. Amino acid sequence: CASSFDRDYGYTF.

The chain carries TRBV7-2 and TRBJ2-1; 10 bases align to TRBD2. CDR1 and CDR2 from the germline V gene are SGHTA and FQGNSA. This CDR3 contains 16 residues. V shed 3 bases, J shed 7 bases, and the junction held 9 bases outside the gene matches. The CDR3, as DNA: TGTGCCAGCAGCTTGCTTGGGCTAGCGGGAGTTAATGAGCAGTTCTTC. It encodes CASSLLGLAGVNEQFF.

The CDR3 is CASSFRTEISYEQYV. CDR3 nucleotides: TGTGCCAGCAGCTTCCGGACAGAAATTTCCTACGAGCAGTACGTC. The chain carries TRBV11-2 and TRBJ2-7; D possibly corresponds to TRBD1 (6 bases). The length of the CDR3 is 15 residues. V dropped 3 bases and J dropped 1 base, with 13 bases sitting between them. Germline CDR1 reads SGHAT; CDR2 reads FQNNGV.

The table lists this clone with a few counts. V usage is TRBV30 and J usage is TRBJ1-1, with TRBD1 as a possible D gene (5 bases). V dropped 2 bases and J dropped 10 bases, with 14 bases sitting between them. This CDR3 is built from 12 residues. CDR1 and CDR2 (germline): GTSNPN, SVGIG (reference sequence). CDR3 in DNA: TGTGCCTGGAGTCGACAGTCATGGGGAGCTTTCTTT. It specifies CAWSRQSWGAFF.

V gene TRBV14 combines with J gene TRBJ1-5; D remains unclear. The V gene's germline CDR1 is SGHDN and CDR2 FVKESK. Trimming took 1 base from V and 11 from J, leaving 12 bases between them. CDR3 size: 13 residues. The CDR3 region is CASSQGRETAQHF. CDR3 in DNA: TGTGCCAGCAGCCAAGGGCGGGAGACGGCCCAGCATTTT.

The J gene is TRBJ1-3, the V gene TRBV28; maybe TRBD1 (5 bases). Germline V gene lookup returns CDR1 MDHEN and CDR2 SYDVKM. The V and J ends lost 1 base and 2 bases respectively, with 6 bases between them. This CDR3 is built from 14 residues. In DNA, the CDR3 is TGTGCCAGCAGTTTATTGGGGGCTGGAAACACCATATATTTT. It yields the protein CASSLLGAGNTIYF.

This chain uses TRBV14 with TRBJ2-5, with TRBD2 matching 8 bases. CDR1 is SGHDN and CDR2 is FVKESK in the germline V gene. The CDR3 has 15 amino acids. V trimming: 4 bases; J trimming: 7 bases; junction bases outside the gene matches: 11. The CDR3 spells CASSPGGAVWGTQYF. For the CDR3, the DNA is TGTGCCAGCAGCCCGGGGGGGGCAGTCTGGGGGACCCAGTACTTC.

This clone was recorded a few times. V usage is TRBV5-4 and J usage is TRBJ1-1; a possible D gene is TRBD1 (5 bases). V was shortened by 3 bases and J by 1 base, with 13 bases between the two germline ends. Germline V gene data show CDR1 as SGHNT and CDR2 as YYREEE (reference sequence). CDR3 length equals 15 residues. CDR3 in amino acids: CASSYPDSPNTEAFF. The CDR3 DNA reads TGTGCCAGCAGCTACCCCGACAGTCCGAACACTGAAGCTTTCTTT.

The chain couples TRBV7-8 to TRBJ2-2; 9 bases match TRBD1. The CDR3 runs to 16 residues. Germline assignment: CDR1 SGHVS and CDR2 FQNEAQ. The J segment lost 2 bases and the V segment lost 6 bases, leaving 7 bases of the junction unmatched. CDR3 sequence reads: CASSRTGAPNTGELFF. The DNA of the CDR3 is TGTGCCAGCAGTCGGACAGGGGCACCAAACACCGGGGAGCTGTTTTTT.

The rearrangement links TRBV28 to TRBJ2-1; D remains ambiguous. Trimming took off 5 bases at V and 3 bases at J, with 17 bases between the two ends. CDR1 and CDR2 (germline): MDHEN, SYDVKM. This CDR3 contains 16 residues. The CDR3 DNA reads as TGTGCCAGCAGTCTATCTGACCAGCCCAGCTACAATGAGCAGTTCTTC. Its protein product is CASSLSDQPSYNEQFF.

The CDR3: CATSGNGRALGDTQYF. As DNA, the CDR3 is TGTGCCACCAGTGGCAACGGGAGGGCCCTCGGGGATACGCAGTATTTT. This rearrangement joins TRBV24-1 to TRBJ2-3, with TRBD2 matching 8 bases. This CDR3 comprises 16 residues. After removal of 5 bases from V and 6 bases from J, the junction contained 12 bases not matched to a gene. Germline CDR1 and CDR2: KGHDR and SFDVKD.